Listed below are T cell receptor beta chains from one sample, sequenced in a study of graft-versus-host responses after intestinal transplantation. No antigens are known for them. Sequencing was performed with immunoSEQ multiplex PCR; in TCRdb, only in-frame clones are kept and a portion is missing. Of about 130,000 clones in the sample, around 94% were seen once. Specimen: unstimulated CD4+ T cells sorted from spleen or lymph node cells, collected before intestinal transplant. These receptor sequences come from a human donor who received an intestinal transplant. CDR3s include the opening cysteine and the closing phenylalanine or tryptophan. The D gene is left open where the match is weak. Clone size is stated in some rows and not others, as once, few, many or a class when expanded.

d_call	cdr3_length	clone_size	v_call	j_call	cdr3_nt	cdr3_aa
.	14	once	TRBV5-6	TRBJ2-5	TGTGCCAGCAGCTTGAGGGAGAGAAAAGAGACCCAGTACTTC	CASSLRERKETQYF
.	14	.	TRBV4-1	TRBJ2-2	TGCGCCAGCAGCCAAGAATGGCAAGGCGGGGAGCTGTTTTTT	CASSQEWQGGELFF
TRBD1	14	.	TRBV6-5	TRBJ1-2	TGTGCCAGCAGGTACGGGACAGCTGGCTATGGCTACACCTTC	CASRYGTAGYGYTF
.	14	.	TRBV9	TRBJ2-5	TGTGCCAGCAGCGTATCAAGCAACCAAGAGACCCAGTACTTC	CASSVSSNQETQYF
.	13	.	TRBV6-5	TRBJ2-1	TGTGCCTGCGCCGGGGCGGTCGGAAATGAGCAGTTCTTC	CACAGAVGNEQFF
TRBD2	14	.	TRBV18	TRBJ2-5	TGTGCCAGCTCACCCGGACTAGCTCAAGAGACCCAGTACTTC	CASSPGLAQETQYF
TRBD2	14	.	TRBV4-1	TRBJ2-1	TGCGCCAGCAGCCAAGATGGGGGGGGTACTGAGCAGTTCTTC	CASSQDGGGTEQFF
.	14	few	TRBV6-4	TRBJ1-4	TGTGCCAGCAGTGAGTTGCCAGGGGTGGAAAAACTGTTTTTT	CASSELPGVEKLFF
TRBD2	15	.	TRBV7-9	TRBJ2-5	TGTGCCAGCAGTATAGTGCTAGCGGGGCTAGAGACCCAGTACTTC	CASSIVLAGLETQYF
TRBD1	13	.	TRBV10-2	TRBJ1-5	TGCGCCAGCAGGGACAGGGGTAGGGAGCCCCAGCATTTT	CASRDRGREPQHF
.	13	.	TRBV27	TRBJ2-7	TGTGCCAGCAGCAGCGCCCTTACGGGCGAGCAGTACTTC	CASSSALTGEQYF
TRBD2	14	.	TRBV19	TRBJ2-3	TGTGCCAGTAGTATTTCGGCTAGCGGGGGTAGGCAGTATTTT	CASSISASGGRQYF
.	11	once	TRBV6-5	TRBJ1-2	TGTGCCACTCACTCGGGGGACGGCTACACCTTC	CATHSGDGYTF
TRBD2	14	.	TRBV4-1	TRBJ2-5	TGCGCCAGCAGCGTCACCGGGACTAAGGAGACCCAGTACTTC	CASSVTGTKETQYF
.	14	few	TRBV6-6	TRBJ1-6	TGTGCCAGCAGTCCCTGGGGAGGGAATTCACCCCTCCACTTT	CASSPWGGNSPLHF
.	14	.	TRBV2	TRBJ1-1	TGTGCCAGCAGTGAAGCGCAGGGAGGCACTGAAGCTTTCTTT	CASSEAQGGTEAFF
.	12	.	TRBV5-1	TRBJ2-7	TGCGCCAGCAGCTTACAGGGTTACGAGCAGTACTTC	CASSLQGYEQYF
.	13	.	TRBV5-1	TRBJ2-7	TGCGCCAGCAGCTTGTGGGCCGGGTACGAGCAGTACTTC	CASSLWAGYEQYF
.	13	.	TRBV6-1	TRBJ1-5	TGTGCCAGCGACTTGCGGGCAGGGCAGCCCCAGCATTTT	CASDLRAGQPQHF
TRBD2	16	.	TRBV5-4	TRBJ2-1	TGTGCCAGCAGCTCCTGGGCGGCGGGGGGATGGAATGAGCAGTTCTTC	CASSSWAAGGWNEQFF
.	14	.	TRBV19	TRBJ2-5	TGTGCCAGTAGCCGACAGGACAACCAAGAGACCCAGTACTTC	CASSRQDNQETQYF
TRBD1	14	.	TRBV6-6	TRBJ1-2	TGTGCCAGCAGGGATGACGGGACAGCCTATGGCTACACCTTC	CASRDDGTAYGYTF
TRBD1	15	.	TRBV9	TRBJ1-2	TGTGCCAGCAGCGCCCGGGACAGGGCGGAGGGTGGCTACACCTTC	CASSARDRAEGGYTF
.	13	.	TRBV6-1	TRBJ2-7	TGTGCCAGCAGTCAGGGGCTGCAGTACGAGCAGTACTTC	CASSQGLQYEQYF
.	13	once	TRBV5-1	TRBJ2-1	TGCGCCAGCAGCTTTGGCGGGGTTAATGAGCAGTTCTTC	CASSFGGVNEQFF
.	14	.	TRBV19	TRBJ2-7	TGTGCCAGTACTGATCAGGGGCAAAACTACGAGCAGTACTTC	CASTDQGQNYEQYF
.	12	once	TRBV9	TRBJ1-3	TGTGCCAGCAGCGCTCCTGGAAACACCATATATTTT	CASSAPGNTIYF
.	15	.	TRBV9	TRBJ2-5	TGTGCCAGCAGCGTAGCGGGGATGTACCAAGAGACCCAGTACTTC	CASSVAGMYQETQYF
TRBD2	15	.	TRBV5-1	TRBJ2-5	TGCGCCAGCAGGCCCGGGACTAGCGGGGCAGAGACCCAGTACTTC	CASRPGTSGAETQYF
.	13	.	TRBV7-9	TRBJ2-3	TGTGCCAGCAGTTCTCAACAGGACTATACGCAGTATTTT	CASSSQQDYTQYF
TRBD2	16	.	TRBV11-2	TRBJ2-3	TGTGCCAGCAGCTTGGGACTAGCGGGGCTCACAGATACGCAGTATTTT	CASSLGLAGLTDTQYF
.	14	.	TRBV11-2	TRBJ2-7	TGTGCCAGCAGCTTAGTGATTACCTCCTACGAGCAGTACTTC	CASSLVITSYEQYF
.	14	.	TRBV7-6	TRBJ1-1	TGTGCCAGCAGCTTAATGGTGGAGGGCACTGAAGCTTTCTTT	CASSLMVEGTEAFF
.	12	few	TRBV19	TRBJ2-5	TGTGCCAGTAGCCGGCTAGGGGAGACCCAGTACTTC	CASSRLGETQYF
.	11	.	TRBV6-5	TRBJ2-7	TGTGCCAGCAGTTATGGGCTGAAGCAGTACTTC	CASSYGLKQYF
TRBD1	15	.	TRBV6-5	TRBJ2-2	TGTGCCGGAAACCTCGGACAGGGATTTACCGGGGAGCTGTTTTTT	CAGNLGQGFTGELFF
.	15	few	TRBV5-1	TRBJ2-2	TGCGCCAGCAGCTTGGTGGCAACGAACACCGGGGAGCTGTTTTTT	CASSLVATNTGELFF
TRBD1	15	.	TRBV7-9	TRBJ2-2	TGTGCCAGCAGCTCGGACAGGGGGGGTACCGGGGAGCTGTTTTTT	CASSSDRGGTGELFF
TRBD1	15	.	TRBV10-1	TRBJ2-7	TGCGCCAGCAGTGAAGCCGGACAGGGGGTACACGAGCAGTACTTC	CASSEAGQGVHEQYF
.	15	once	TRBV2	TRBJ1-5	TGTGCCAGCAGCTCCGAATGGGGGACCCATCAGCCCCAGCATTTT	CASSSEWGTHQPQHF
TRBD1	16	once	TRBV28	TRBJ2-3	TGTGCCAGCAGTTTACCGGGGACAGGGGGCCGTAATACGCAGTATTTT	CASSLPGTGGRNTQYF
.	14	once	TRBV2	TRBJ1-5	TGTGCCAGCAGCAACGGACGGGGAAATCAGCCCCAGCATTTT	CASSNGRGNQPQHF
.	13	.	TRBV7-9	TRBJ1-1	TGTGCCAGCAGTATTTCGGGTCCCCGGGGAGCTTTCTTT	CASSISGPRGAFF
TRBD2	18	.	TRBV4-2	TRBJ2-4	TGTGCCAGCAGCCAAGATAGGTTGGTAGGGAGGGGCAAAAACATTCAGTACTTC	CASSQDRLVGRGKNIQYF
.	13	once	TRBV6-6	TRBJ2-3	TGTGCCAGCAGCTCCCCCGGTACAGATACGCAGTATTTT	CASSSPGTDTQYF